This entry is about one T cell receptor (beta chain). The CDR3 runs to 13 residues. Trimming shortened V by 0 bases and J by 8 bases, and 7 bases separated the two germline ends. Profiling relied on immunoSEQ multiplex PCR, and the TCRdb table lists in-frame clones only, not all of them. This sample has tens of thousands of clones, with approximately 90% found just once. This sample is part of a study of control samples from healthy donors and cancer patients. Input material: PBMCs. The rearrangement links TRBV12-3 or TRBV12-4 to TRBJ2-2; no clear D. This TCR was sampled from a man aged 30 to 39 with colorectal cancer. The CDR3 is CASSLARGGELFF. DNA of the CDR3: TGTGCCAGCAGTTTAGCGCGTGGGGGGGAGCTGTTTTTT.